This TCR beta chain was sequenced during a study of shared T cell receptors in the human thymus. The CDR3 spans 19 residues. CDR1 and CDR2 (germline): MNHEY, SMNVEV (reference sequence). The V and J ends lost 2 bases and 0 bases, in that order; junction bases with no gene match: 10. Using immunoSEQ multiplex PCR, the repertoire was profiled, and TCRdb retains in-frame clones only, with some absent. The data hold about 380,000 clones, with 95% observed a single time. V and J are TRBV27 and TRBJ1-1; 12 nucleotides agree with TRBD1. The sequence was collected from a human donor. Source material: thymocytes. CDR3 protein: CASSLHGTGGEVMNTEAFF. CDR3 DNA: TGTGCCAGCAGTTTACACGGGACAGGGGGCGAGGTTATGAACACTGAAGCTTTCTTT.